These T cell receptor beta chains were read from a single sample in a study of T cells expressing NK-cell markers. TCRdb reprocessed the 5' RACE reads and reports one entry per CDR3 protein, with no DNA. The sample's table shows about 150,000 distinct CDR3 sequences. Sequencing was done on a sample of blood T cells: a sorted CD56 or NKG2C T cell subset, CD4+ or CD8+ T cells, or bulk PBMC T cells (not recorded which). These TCRs come from a man aged 18 to 69 in good health. Each CDR3 is given with its conserved first and last residue.

j_call: TRBJ1-3; v_call: TRBV12-3/TRBV12-4; cdr3_aa: CASSLFSVLGEKSGNTIYF
j_call: TRBJ2-3; v_call: TRBV9; cdr3_aa: CASSTGGTSTDTQYF
j_call: TRBJ2-7; v_call: TRBV6-1; cdr3_aa: CASSPNPWTSPYEQYF
j_call: TRBJ2-3; v_call: TRBV6-5; cdr3_aa: CASSYSVIGTDTQYF
j_call: TRBJ2-5; v_call: TRBV4-1; cdr3_aa: CASSQVQLGVEETQYF
j_call: TRBJ1-1; v_call: TRBV11-2; cdr3_aa: CASKTGDVDTEAFF
j_call: TRBJ1-1; v_call: TRBV11-2; cdr3_aa: CASSLGPGDTFSEAFF
j_call: TRBJ2-7; v_call: TRBV29-1; cdr3_aa: CSVVSTSGDGEQYF
j_call: TRBJ2-2; v_call: TRBV4-2; cdr3_aa: CASSQKYQGTGELFF
j_call: TRBJ2-7; v_call: TRBV27; cdr3_aa: CASSFGWTGPYEQYF
j_call: TRBJ2-7; v_call: TRBV7-8; cdr3_aa: CASSSGTGESSYEQYF
j_call: TRBJ2-1; v_call: TRBV7-8; cdr3_aa: CASSLTTSYLGGQFF
j_call: TRBJ2-7; v_call: TRBV7-9; cdr3_aa: CASSLAASGDREQYF
j_call: TRBJ2-6; v_call: TRBV7-9; cdr3_aa: CASSDLRNPGANVLTF
j_call: TRBJ2-5; v_call: TRBV28; cdr3_aa: CASSREGEGAKETQYF
j_call: TRBJ2-7; v_call: TRBV27; cdr3_aa: CASSLGGRTYEQYF
j_call: TRBJ2-7; v_call: TRBV5-6; cdr3_aa: CASSLLGQGFDEQYF
j_call: TRBJ2-6; v_call: TRBV5-4; cdr3_aa: CASSFSPGQQRSGANVLTF
j_call: TRBJ2-2; v_call: TRBV27; cdr3_aa: CASSFGARTGELFF
j_call: TRBJ2-7; v_call: TRBV29-1; cdr3_aa: CSATRQGLREQYF
j_call: TRBJ2-1; v_call: TRBV10-3; cdr3_aa: CAISESSTRVSSYNEQFF
j_call: TRBJ2-1; v_call: TRBV7-9; cdr3_aa: CASSSPLRGSYNEQFF
j_call: TRBJ2-7; v_call: TRBV4-1; cdr3_aa: CASSQGQAYEQYF
j_call: TRBJ2-7; v_call: TRBV2; cdr3_aa: CASSVFRGTYEQYF
j_call: TRBJ2-3; v_call: TRBV19; cdr3_aa: CASTTKGQRASDTQYF
j_call: TRBJ1-2; v_call: TRBV7-9; cdr3_aa: CASSVNRDRDGYTF
j_call: TRBJ2-3; v_call: TRBV4-2; cdr3_aa: CASSQVPGLYTDTQYF
j_call: TRBJ2-2; v_call: TRBV2; cdr3_aa: CASSDAGSWAGELFF
j_call: TRBJ2-7; v_call: TRBV18; cdr3_aa: CASSPFPQGGEAGEQYF